What follows describes a single T cell receptor beta chain. This receptor's antigen is unknown. Qualities for individual bases were not recorded, and no much larger clone is one base off. This sample was included in a study of T cell repertoires in urothelial bladder cancer (dated by TCRdb to between 2018 and 2021). Context from the whole study: Of the roughly twelve resected lesions, three were clinical stage cT0, three were cTa, three were cT1, and three were cT2 or greater. In the study, clonality of the TCR repertoire in bladder tumors was compared against clonality in benign bladder inflammation. Around eleven patients who had bladder lesions and were undergoing transurethral resection were prospectively identified. Eleven to twelve resected bladder lesions were studied, comprising urothelial carcinoma (UC+) and benign (UC-) specimens.

Specimens of bladder lesions were obtained during transurethral resection and kept at -80C. DNA was extracted from bladder specimens collected at transurethral resection. The TCR beta chain CDR3 region was sequenced with the immunoSEQ assay. In the paper's pipeline: T-cell fraction, clonal dominance and maximum TCR clone frequency were calculated for each specimen. What TCRdb holds here is the immuneACCESS table cut down to in-frame rearrangements. Part of the clones is not present; checked against another copy, under half of the missing clones reflect an unresolved V gene, and the others are unexplained. From that table come the V and J calls and clone size; the DNA was used to work out D and trimming. The sample table contains around 12,000 clones; only one count was recorded for 66% of them. The biggest ten clones account for 8.9% of the sample. Points the paper makes about the study in general: Fewer T cells were found in urothelial carcinoma specimens than in benign specimens, with medians of roughly 5,600 and 26,000, respectively. In carcinoma specimens, up to about 17% of infiltrating lymphocytes were accounted for by a single T-cell clone, compared with 2% to 2.5% in benign specimens. Carcinoma specimens had a median tumor infiltrating lymphocyte percentage of 2%, while benign specimens had a median of roughly 13%.

The CDR3 starts with the cysteine, ends with the phenylalanine, and has 12 residues. Only the CDR3 portion is preserved as DNA: 36 bases, with reading frame beginning at the first base. A distance of 9 bases separates the germline ends of V and J, which lose 8 bases and 2 bases respectively. Per the germline V gene, MNHNS is the CDR1 and SASEGT is the CDR2. The specimen was tumor-infiltrating cells from bladder cancer. In this chain, TRBV6-1 is recombined with TRBJ1-2, with the D gene not confidently named. The TCR comes from a human donor with urothelial carcinoma. Read as DNA, the sequence is TGTGCCAGCGGGAAACTCAACTATGGCTACACCTTC. It translates as CASGKLNYGYTF.